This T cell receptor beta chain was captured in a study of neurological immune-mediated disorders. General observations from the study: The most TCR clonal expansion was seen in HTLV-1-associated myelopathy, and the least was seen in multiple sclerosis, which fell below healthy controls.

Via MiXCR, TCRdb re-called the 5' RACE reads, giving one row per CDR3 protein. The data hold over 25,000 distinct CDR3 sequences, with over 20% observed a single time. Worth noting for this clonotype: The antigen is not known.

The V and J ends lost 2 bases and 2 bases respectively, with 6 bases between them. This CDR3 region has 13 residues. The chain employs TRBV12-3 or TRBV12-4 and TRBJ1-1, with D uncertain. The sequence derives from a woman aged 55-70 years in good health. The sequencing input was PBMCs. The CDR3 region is CASSLKGNTEAFF. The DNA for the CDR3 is TGTGCCAGCAGTTTAAAGGGCAACACTGAAGCTTTCTTT.